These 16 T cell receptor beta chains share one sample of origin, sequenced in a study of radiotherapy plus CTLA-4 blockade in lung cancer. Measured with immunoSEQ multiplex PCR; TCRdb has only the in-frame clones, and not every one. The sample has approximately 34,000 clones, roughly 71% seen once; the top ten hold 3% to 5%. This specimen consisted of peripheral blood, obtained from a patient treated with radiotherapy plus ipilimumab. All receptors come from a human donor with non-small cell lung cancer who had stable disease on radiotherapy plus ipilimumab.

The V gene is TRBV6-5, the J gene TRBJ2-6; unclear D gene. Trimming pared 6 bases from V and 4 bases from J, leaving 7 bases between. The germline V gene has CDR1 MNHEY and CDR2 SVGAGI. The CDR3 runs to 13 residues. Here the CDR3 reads CASSQRGANVLTF. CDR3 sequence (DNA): TGTGCCAGCAGCCAACGGGGGGCCAACGTCCTGACTTTC.

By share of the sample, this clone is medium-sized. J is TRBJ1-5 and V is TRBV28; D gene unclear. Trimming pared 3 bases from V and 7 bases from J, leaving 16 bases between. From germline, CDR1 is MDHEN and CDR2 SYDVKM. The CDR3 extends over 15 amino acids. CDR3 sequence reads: CASSFLVVGGQPQHF. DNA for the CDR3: TGTGCCAGCAGTTTTTTGGTTGTGGGAGGACAGCCCCAGCATTTT.

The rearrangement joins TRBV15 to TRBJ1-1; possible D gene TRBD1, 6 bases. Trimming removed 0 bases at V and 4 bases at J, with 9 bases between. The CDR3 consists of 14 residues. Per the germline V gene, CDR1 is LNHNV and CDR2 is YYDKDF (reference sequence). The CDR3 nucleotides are TGTGCCACCAGCAGAGACAGGGGAGTCACTGAAGCTTTCTTT. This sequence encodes CATSRDRGVTEAFF. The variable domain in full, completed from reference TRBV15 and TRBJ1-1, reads DAMVIQNPRYQVTQFGKPVTLSCSQTLNHNVMYWYQQKSSQAPKLLFHYYDKDFNNEADTPDNFQSRRPNTSFCFLDIRSPGLGDTAMYLCATSRDRGVTEAFFGQGTRLTVV.

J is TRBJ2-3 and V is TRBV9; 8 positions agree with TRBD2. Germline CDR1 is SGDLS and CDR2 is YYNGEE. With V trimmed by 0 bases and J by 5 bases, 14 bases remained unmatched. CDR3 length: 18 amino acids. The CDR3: CASSVATDSGISLDTQYF. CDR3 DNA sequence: TGTGCCAGCAGCGTAGCTACGGATAGCGGGATCTCGTTAGATACGCAGTATTTT.

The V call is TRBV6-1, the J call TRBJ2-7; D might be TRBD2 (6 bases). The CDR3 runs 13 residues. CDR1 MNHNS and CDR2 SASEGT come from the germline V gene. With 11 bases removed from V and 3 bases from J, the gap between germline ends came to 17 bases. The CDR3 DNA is TGTGCCCAAACCGGGGGACGGAGCTACGAGCAGTACTTC. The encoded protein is CAQTGGRSYEQYF.

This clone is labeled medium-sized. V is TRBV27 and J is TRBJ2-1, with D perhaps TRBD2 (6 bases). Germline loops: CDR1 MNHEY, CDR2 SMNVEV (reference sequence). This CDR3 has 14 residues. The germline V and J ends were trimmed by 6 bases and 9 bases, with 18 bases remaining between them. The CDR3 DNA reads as TGTGCCAGCAGAACGACTAGTACTTATGGTGAGCAGTTCTTC. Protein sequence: CASRTTSTYGEQFF.

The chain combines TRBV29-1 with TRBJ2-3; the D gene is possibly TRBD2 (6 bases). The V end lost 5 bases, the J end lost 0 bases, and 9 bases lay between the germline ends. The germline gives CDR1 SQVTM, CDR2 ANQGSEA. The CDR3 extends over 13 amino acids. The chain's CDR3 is CSVKGTSTDTQYF. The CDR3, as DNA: TGCAGCGTTAAAGGGACTAGCACAGATACGCAGTATTTT.

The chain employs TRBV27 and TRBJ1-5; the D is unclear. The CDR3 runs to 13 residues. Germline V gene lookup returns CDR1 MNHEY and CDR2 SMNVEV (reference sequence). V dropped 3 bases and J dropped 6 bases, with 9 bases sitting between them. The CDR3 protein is CASSFVPAQPQHF. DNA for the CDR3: TGTGCCAGCAGTTTCGTCCCAGCTCAGCCCCAGCATTTT.

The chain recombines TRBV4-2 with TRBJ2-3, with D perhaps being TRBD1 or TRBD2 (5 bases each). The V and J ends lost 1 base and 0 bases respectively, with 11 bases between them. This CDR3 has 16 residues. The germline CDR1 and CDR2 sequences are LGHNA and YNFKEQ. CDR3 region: CASSQVSGGSTDTQYF. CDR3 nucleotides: TGTGCCAGCAGCCAAGTTTCTGGGGGAAGCACAGATACGCAGTATTTT.

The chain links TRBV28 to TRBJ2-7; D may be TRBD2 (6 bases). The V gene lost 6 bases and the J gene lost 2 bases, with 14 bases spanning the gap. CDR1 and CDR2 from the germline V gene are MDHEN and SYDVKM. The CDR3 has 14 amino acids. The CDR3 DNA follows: TGTGCCAGCAGCTCCTCGGAGGGGCCCTACGAGCAGTACTTC. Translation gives CASSSSEGPYEQYF.

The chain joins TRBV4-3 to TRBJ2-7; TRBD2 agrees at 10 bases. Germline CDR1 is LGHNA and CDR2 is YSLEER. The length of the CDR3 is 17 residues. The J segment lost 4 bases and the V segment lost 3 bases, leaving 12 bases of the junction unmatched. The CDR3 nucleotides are TGCGCCAGCAGCCAGGCACTAGCGGGGCTTACCCCATACGAGCAGTACTTC. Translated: CASSQALAGLTPYEQYF.

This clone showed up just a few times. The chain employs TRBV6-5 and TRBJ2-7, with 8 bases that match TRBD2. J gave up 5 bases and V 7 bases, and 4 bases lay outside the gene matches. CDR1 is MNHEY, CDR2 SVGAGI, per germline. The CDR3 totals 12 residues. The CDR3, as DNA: TGTGCCAGCAAGGGACTAGAGGACGAGCAGTACTTC. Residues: CASKGLEDEQYF.

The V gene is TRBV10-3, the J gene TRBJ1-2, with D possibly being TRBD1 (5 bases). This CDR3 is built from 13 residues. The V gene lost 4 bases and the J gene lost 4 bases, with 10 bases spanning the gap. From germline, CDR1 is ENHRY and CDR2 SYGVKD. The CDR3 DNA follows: TGTGCCATCAGTGTCGTGGGGACCTATGGCTACACCTTC. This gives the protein CAISVVGTYGYTF.

CDR3 DNA sequence: TGCGCCAGCAGCCCGGATCACAGGGGTGGAAACACCATATATTTT. Translation gives CASSPDHRGGNTIYF. The chain combines TRBV4-3 with TRBJ1-3; 7 bases line up with TRBD1. This CDR3 has 15 residues. Per germline, CDR1 LGHNA and CDR2 YSLEER. V trimming: 4 bases; J trimming: 3 bases; junction bases outside the gene matches: 6.

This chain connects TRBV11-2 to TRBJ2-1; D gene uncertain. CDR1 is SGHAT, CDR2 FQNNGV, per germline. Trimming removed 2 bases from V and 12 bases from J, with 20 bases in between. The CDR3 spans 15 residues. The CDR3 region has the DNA TGTGCCAGCAGCTTACCTATACCTAACTCCGGCGGGCAGTTCTTC. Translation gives CASSLPIPNSGGQFF.

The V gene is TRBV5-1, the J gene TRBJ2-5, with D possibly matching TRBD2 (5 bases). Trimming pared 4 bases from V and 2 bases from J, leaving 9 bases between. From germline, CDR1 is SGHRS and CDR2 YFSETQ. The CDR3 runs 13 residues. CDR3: CASSRAAQETQYF. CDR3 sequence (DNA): TGCGCCAGCAGCAGAGCGGCTCAAGAGACCCAGTACTTC. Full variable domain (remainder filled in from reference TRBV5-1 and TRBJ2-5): KAGVTQTPRYLIKTRGQQVTLSCSPISGHRSVSWYQQTPGQGLQFLFEYFSETQRNKGNFPGRFSGRQFSNSRSEMNVSTLELGDSALYLCASSRAAQETQYFGPGTRLLVL.